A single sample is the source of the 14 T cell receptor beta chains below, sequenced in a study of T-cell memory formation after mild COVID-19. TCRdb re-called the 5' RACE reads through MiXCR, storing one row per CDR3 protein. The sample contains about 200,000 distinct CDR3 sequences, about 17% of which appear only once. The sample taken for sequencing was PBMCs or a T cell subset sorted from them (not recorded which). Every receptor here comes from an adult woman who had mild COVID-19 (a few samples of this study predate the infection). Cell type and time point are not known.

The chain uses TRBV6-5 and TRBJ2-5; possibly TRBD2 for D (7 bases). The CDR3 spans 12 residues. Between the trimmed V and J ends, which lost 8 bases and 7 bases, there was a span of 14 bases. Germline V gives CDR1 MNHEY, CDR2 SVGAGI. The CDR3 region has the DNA TGTGCCAGCGGTGGGAGGGGGACGACCCAGTACTTC. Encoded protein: CASGGRGTTQYF.

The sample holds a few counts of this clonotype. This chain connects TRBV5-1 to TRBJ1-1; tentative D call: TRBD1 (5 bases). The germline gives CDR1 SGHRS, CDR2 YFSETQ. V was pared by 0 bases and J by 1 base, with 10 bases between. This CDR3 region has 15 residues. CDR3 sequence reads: CASSLVARENTEAFF. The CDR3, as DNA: TGCGCCAGCAGCTTGGTAGCCAGGGAGAACACTGAAGCTTTCTTT.

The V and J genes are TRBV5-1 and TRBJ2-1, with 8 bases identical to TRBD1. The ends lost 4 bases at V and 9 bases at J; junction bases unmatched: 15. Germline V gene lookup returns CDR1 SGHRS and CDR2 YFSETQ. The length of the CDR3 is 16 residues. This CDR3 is CASSPGAGGVNSEQFF. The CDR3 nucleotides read TGCGCCAGCAGCCCGGGAGCAGGGGGCGTGAATAGTGAGCAGTTCTTC.

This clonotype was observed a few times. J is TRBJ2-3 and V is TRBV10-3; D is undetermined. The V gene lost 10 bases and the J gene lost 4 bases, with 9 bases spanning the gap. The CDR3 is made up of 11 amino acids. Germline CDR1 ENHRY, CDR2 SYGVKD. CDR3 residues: CATAQADTQYF. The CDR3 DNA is TGTGCCACCGCCCAGGCAGATACGCAGTATTTT.

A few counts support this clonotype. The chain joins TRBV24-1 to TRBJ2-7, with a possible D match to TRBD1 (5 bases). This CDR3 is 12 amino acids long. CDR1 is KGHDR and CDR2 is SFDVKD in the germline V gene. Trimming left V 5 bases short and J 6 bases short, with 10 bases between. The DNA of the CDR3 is TGTGCCACCAGTGGGGGCCCCGGCGAGCAGTACTTC. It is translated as CATSGGPGEQYF.

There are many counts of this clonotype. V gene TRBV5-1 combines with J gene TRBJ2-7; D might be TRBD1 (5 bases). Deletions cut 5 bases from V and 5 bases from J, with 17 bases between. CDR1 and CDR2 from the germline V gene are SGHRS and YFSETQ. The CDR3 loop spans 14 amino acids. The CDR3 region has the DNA TGCGCCAGCAGTATCGGACACGGCCCCAACGAGCAGTACTTC. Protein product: CASSIGHGPNEQYF.

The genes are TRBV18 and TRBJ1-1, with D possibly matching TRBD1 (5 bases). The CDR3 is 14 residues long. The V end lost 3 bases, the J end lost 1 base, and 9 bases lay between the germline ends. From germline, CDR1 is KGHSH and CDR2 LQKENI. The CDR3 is CASSPAGRNTEAFF. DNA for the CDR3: TGTGCCAGCTCACCCGCAGGGAGGAACACTGAAGCTTTCTTT.

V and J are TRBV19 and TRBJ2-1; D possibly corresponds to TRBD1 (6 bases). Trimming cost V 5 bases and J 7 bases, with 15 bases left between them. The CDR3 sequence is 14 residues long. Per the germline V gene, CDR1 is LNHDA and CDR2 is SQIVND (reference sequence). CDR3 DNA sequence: TGTGCCAGTAGTTTCCACAGGGTGCGGAATGAGCAGTTCTTC. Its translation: CASSFHRVRNEQFF.

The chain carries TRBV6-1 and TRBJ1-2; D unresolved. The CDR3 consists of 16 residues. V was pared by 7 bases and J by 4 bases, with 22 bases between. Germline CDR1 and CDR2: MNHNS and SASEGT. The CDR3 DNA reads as TGTGCCAGCACCAGGACGGCGACTCTACCCGTCTATGGCTACACCTTC. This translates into CASTRTATLPVYGYTF.

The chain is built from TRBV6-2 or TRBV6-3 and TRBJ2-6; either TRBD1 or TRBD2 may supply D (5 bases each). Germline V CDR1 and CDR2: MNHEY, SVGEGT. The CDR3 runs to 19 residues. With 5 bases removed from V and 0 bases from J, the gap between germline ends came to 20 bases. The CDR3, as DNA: TGTGCCAGCAGTAACCCACTGGGACGGCCGTTCTCTGGGGCCAACGTCCTGACTTTC. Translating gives CASSNPLGRPFSGANVLTF.

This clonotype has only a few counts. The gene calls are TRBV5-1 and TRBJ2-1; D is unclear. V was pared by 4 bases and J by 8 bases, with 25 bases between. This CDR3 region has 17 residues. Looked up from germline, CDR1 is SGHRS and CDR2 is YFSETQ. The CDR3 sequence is CASSALVNGFLGYEQFF. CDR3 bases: TGCGCCAGCAGCGCCCTTGTTAATGGGTTTCTTGGTTATGAGCAGTTCTTC.

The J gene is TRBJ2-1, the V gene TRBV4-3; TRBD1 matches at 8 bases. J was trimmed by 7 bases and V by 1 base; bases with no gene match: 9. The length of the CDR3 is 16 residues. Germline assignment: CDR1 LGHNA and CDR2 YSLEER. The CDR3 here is CASSQAEQGARNEQFF. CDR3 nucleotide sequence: TGCGCCAGCAGCCAAGCGGAGCAGGGGGCAAGGAATGAGCAGTTCTTC.

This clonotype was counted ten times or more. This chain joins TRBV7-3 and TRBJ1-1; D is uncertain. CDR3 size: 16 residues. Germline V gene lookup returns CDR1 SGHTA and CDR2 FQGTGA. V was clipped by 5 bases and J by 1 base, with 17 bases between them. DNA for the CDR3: TGTGCCAGCAGCCCGAGAGCGGGGAATGGGAACACTGAAGCTTTCTTT. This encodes CASSPRAGNGNTEAFF. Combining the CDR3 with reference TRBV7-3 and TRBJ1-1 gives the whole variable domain GAGVSQTPSNKVTEKGKYVELRCDPISGHTALYWYRQSLGQGPEFLIYFQGTGAADDSGLPNDRFFAVRPEGSVSTLKIQRTERGDSAVYLCASSPRAGNGNTEAFFGQGTRLTVV.

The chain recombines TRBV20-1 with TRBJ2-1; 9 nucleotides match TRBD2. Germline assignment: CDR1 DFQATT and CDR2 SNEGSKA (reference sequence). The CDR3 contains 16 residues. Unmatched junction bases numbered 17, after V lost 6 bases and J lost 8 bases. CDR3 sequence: CSAGGGYAGGSHEQFF. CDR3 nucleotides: TGCAGTGCAGGAGGAGGTTACGCGGGAGGGTCCCATGAGCAGTTCTTC.